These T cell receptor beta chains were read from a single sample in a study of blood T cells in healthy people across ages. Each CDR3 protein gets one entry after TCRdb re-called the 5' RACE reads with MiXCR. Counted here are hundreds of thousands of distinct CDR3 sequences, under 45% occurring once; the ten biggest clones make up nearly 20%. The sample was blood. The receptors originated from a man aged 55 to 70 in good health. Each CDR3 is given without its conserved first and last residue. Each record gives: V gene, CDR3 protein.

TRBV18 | ASSLYGNYNIQY
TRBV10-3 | AIRRGGEETQY
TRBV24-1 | ATSDGSGGENGQF
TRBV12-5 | ASGSGRTGPEKLF
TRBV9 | ASTKGTAKETQY
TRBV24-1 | ATRKQGAQETQY
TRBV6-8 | ASSYAVGRKSSYNSPLH
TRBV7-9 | ASSLAENIQY
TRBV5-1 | ASSSEFYEQY
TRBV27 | ASSFSRGGTGELF
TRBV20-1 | SALPDGRSHEQY
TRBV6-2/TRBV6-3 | ASSYIIGGSSYEQY
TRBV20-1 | SANNRGGNEKLF
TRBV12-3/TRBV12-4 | ASRPAIAGRTADTQY
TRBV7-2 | ASSLTQGWSGEQY
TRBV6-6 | ASSDPLGSRDNEQF
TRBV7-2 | ASRGPSNTGELF
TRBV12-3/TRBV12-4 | ASRGEGNQPQH